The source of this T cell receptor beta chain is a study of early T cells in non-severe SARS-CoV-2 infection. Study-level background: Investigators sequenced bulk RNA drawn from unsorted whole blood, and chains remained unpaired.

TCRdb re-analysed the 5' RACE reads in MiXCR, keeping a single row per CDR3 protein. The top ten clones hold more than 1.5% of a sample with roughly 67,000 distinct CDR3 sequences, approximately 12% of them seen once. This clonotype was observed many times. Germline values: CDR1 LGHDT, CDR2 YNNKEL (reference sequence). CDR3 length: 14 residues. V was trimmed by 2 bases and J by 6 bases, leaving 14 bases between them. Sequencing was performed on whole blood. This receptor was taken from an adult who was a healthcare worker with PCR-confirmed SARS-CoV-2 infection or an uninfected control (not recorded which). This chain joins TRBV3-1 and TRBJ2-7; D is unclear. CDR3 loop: CASSQQTRQSEQYF. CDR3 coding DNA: TGTGCCAGCAGCCAACAGACCAGGCAGAGCGAGCAGTACTTC.